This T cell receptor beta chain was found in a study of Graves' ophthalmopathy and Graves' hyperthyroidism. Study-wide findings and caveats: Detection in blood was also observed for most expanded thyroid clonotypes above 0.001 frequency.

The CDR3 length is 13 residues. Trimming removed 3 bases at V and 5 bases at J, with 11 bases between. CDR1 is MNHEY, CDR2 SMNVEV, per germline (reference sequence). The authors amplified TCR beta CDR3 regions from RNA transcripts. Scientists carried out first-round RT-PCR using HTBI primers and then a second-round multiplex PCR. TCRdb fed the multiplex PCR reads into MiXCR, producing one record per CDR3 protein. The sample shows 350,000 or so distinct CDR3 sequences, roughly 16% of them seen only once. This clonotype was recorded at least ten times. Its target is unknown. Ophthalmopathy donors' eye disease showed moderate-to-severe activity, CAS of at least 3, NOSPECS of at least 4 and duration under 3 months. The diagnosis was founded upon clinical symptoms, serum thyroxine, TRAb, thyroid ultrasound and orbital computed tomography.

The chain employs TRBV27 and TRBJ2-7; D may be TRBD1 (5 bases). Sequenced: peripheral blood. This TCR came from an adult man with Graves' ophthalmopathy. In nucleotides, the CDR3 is TGTGCCAGCAGTTTCAGGGCACGTAACGAGCAGTACTTC. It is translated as CASSFRARNEQYF.